These 30 T cell receptor beta chains came from one sample sequenced in a study of CD8 T cells in ankylosing spondylitis (TCRdb year 2017). Library construction relied on 5' RACE. TCRdb lists the instrument as Illumina HiSeq 2500. The public reads were reprocessed in TCRdb via fastp at Q25 and MiXCR, keeping in-frame beta chains. Each CDR3 protein appears once, grouped with its most common genes and DNA. For this sample the table gives 300,000 to 400,000 distinct CDR3 sequences, of which approximately 10% were detected only once. The ten biggest clones cover more than 7% of the sample. The sequenced sample consisted of blood, either unsorted or a sorted T cell fraction (not recorded which). The receptor set was obtained from a female donor with ankylosing spondylitis or in good health (not recorded which).

This clonotype was detected a few times. This chain joins TRBV9 and TRBJ2-5; TRBD1 matches 11 bases. V lost 4 bases, J lost 12 bases, and 14 bases stayed unmatched. Germline CDR1 reads SGDLS; CDR2 reads YYNGEE. The CDR3 covers 15 residues. This CDR3 is CASSPVAGQGVIKYF. The CDR3 DNA follows: TGTGCCAGCAGCCCAGTCGCGGGACAGGGGGTAATTAAGTACTTC.

This clonotype was seen at least ten times. The rearrangement links TRBV20-1 to TRBJ1-5; 11 bases agree with TRBD1. The CDR3 length is 15 residues. Unmatched junction bases numbered 6, after V lost 3 bases and J lost 5 bases. Germline CDR1 and CDR2: DFQATT and SNEGSKA (reference sequence). The CDR3 loop reads CSASRGQGGHQPQHF. In nucleotides, the CDR3 is TGCAGTGCTAGTAGGGGACAGGGGGGTCATCAGCCCCAGCATTTT.

V is TRBV19 and J is TRBJ2-1; 10 bases are a match to TRBD2. CDR3 length equals 14 residues. The germline gives CDR1 LNHDA, CDR2 SQIVND (reference sequence). The V gene end was trimmed by 5 bases and the J gene end by 7 bases; junction bases not matched to a gene: 5. CDR3 in DNA: TGTGCCAGTAGTCAGCGGGAGGGGGAAAATGAGCAGTTCTTC. Its translation: CASSQREGENEQFF.

This sequence joins TRBV19 and TRBJ2-1, with TRBD2 identical over 7 bases. Germline values: CDR1 LNHDA, CDR2 SQIVND (reference sequence). The J segment lost 4 bases and the V segment lost 4 bases, leaving 7 bases of the junction unmatched. The CDR3 extends over 15 amino acids. DNA of the CDR3: TGTGCCAGTAGTAAGGAGGGAGGGCGATACAATGAGCAGTTCTTC. It codes for CASSKEGGRYNEQFF. Supplemented by reference TRBV19 and TRBJ2-1, the full variable domain reads DGGITQSPKYLFRKEGQNVTLSCEQNLNHDAMYWYRQDPGQGLRLIYYSQIVNDFQKGDIAEGYSVSREKKESFPLTVTSAQKNPTAFYLCASSKEGGRYNEQFFGPGTRLTVL.

Comments on this clonotype: An end of the junction does not agree with germline; a read error may underlie this. The genes are TRBV20-1 and TRBJ2-2; D not certain. The CDR3 extends over 14 amino acids. Germline CDR1 DFQATT, CDR2 SNEGSKA (reference sequence). The CDR3 reads CSAIKGTNTGELFF. In DNA form, the CDR3 reads TGCAGCGCTATTAAGGGAACCAACACCGGGGAGCTGTTTTTT.

In this sample, this clonotype turned up many times. V and J are TRBV3-1 and TRBJ1-6; D is unclear. The V and J ends lost 1 base and 5 bases respectively, with 9 bases between them. This CDR3 contains 15 residues. Germline loops: CDR1 LGHDT, CDR2 YNNKEL (reference sequence). In DNA form, the CDR3 reads TGTGCCAGCAGCCAAGGCCCCGTCCATAATTCACCCCTCCACTTT. Protein sequence: CASSQGPVHNSPLHF.

This clonotype came up many times. The rearrangement joins TRBV20-1 to TRBJ2-2, with D unresolved. V was cut by 5 bases and J by 0 bases, with 13 bases left in between. The CDR3 has 15 amino acids. Germline values: CDR1 DFQATT, CDR2 SNEGSKA (reference sequence). CDR3 DNA sequence: TGCAGTGCTCCTTCAGCAGTGACGAACACCGGGGAGCTGTTTTTT. It yields the protein CSAPSAVTNTGELFF.

This clonotype was detected ten times or more. The gene calls are TRBV20-1 and TRBJ1-5; D ambiguous. The germline V gene encodes CDR1 DFQATT and CDR2 SNEGSKA (reference sequence). The V end was cut by 5 bases, the J end by 4 bases, with 21 bases between. The CDR3 runs 16 residues. DNA of the CDR3: TGCAGTGCTGGACTCCCCGTTTCATATGGGAATCAGCCCCAGCATTTT. Translating gives CSAGLPVSYGNQPQHF.

This clonotype was observed many times. The chain couples TRBV5-1 to TRBJ1-1; 8 positions agree with TRBD1. V was clipped by 4 bases and J by 6 bases; unmatched bases: 14. The CDR3 consists of 16 residues. Germline V gene lookup returns CDR1 SGHRS and CDR2 YFSETQ. For the CDR3, the DNA is TGCGCCAGCAGCCCAACCACCGGACAGGGCTTTTCTGAAGCTTTCTTT. Translating gives CASSPTTGQGFSEAFF.

The V and J genes are TRBV7-9 and TRBJ2-2; perhaps TRBD1 as D (5 bases). The CDR3 runs to 13 residues. Germline lookup yields CDR1 SEHNR and CDR2 FQNEAQ (reference sequence). V lost 2 bases to trimming and J lost 7 bases, with 8 bases between them. Here the CDR3 reads CASSLRGDGELFF. The CDR3 nucleotides are TGTGCCAGCAGCTTAAGGGGTGACGGGGAGCTGTTTTTT.

This clonotype was seen repeatedly, ten times or more. V is TRBV6-5 and J is TRBJ2-1; 15 nucleotides agree with TRBD2. The trim removed 2 bases at V and 3 bases at J, leaving 5 bases unmatched. Looked up from germline, CDR1 is MNHEY and CDR2 is SVGAGI. This CDR3 spans 18 amino acids. CDR3 bases: TGTGCCAGCAGTTACAAGGGACTAGCGGGAGGCGTCTACAATGAGCAGTTCTTC. Its translation is CASSYKGLAGGVYNEQFF.

This chain connects TRBV7-8 to TRBJ1-1, with D possibly TRBD1 on 5 matching bases. V lost 1 base and J lost 10, with 13 bases in between. The germline V gene has CDR1 SGHVS and CDR2 FQNEAQ. The CDR3 spans 13 residues. CDR3 protein: CASSLEGGQGAFF. CDR3 DNA: TGTGCCAGCAGCTTAGAGGGCGGGCAGGGAGCTTTCTTT.

The chain couples TRBV3-1 to TRBJ2-5, with a possible D match to TRBD2 (6 bases). Trimming stripped 10 bases from V and 1 base from J, with 25 bases between. This CDR3 has 17 amino acids. Germline V gene data show CDR1 as LGHDT and CDR2 as YNNKEL (reference sequence). The CDR3 bases are TGTGCCACCTGCCAAGTAACCCAAAGACTAGTCCAAGAGACCCAGTACTTC. Protein sequence: CATCQVTQRLVQETQYF.

The sample holds many counts of this clonotype. The chain has TRBV5-1 and TRBJ2-1; TRBD2 aligns across 7 bases. This CDR3 contains 15 residues. After removal of 2 bases from V and 5 bases from J, the junction contained 7 bases not matched to a gene. Germline loops: CDR1 SGHRS, CDR2 YFSETQ. CDR3 nucleotide sequence: TGCGCCAGCAGCTTCCTAGCGGAGAGAAACAATGAGCAGTTCTTC. Translating gives CASSFLAERNNEQFF.

This clonotype was recorded many times. The chain employs TRBV20-1 and TRBJ2-1, with 10 bases identical to TRBD2. CDR3 size: 19 residues. Germline lookup yields CDR1 DFQATT and CDR2 SNEGSKA (reference sequence). Germline trimming cut 6 bases from V and 0 bases from J; bases unmatched to any gene: 17. CDR3: CSAPPGTSAQTSSYNEQFF. The CDR3, as DNA: TGCAGTGCCCCGCCCGGGACTAGCGCCCAAACGAGCTCCTACAATGAGCAGTTCTTC.

This clonotype was observed a handful of times. This chain joins TRBV27 and TRBJ2-7, with D maybe TRBD2 (5 bases). This CDR3 has 13 residues. V was pared by 3 bases and J by 7 bases, with 13 bases between. In germline, CDR1 is MNHEY, CDR2 SMNVEV (reference sequence). CDR3: CASSFLQSGEQYF. The CDR3 DNA reads as TGTGCCAGCAGTTTTCTCCAGTCGGGAGAGCAGTACTTC.

This clonotype was observed a handful of times. The chain has TRBV7-2 and TRBJ1-1; TRBD1 might be the D (5 bases). This CDR3 is built from 13 residues. The germline V and J ends were trimmed by 6 bases and 6 bases, with 14 bases remaining between them. Germline V gene lookup returns CDR1 SGHTA and CDR2 FQGNSA. The CDR3 nucleotides are TGTGCCAGCAGGATGACCGGGGCCTCTGAAGCTTTCTTT. Translation: CASRMTGASEAFF.

V gene TRBV5-1 combines with J gene TRBJ2-1; the match to TRBD1 covers 10 bases. Losses at the gene ends were 4 bases for V and 8 bases for J; bases not matched to a gene: 6. CDR1 and CDR2 from the germline V gene are SGHRS and YFSETQ. This CDR3 contains 14 residues. CDR3 loop: CASSQGQGTHEQFF. Written as DNA, the CDR3 is TGCGCCAGCAGCCAGGGACAGGGGACCCATGAGCAGTTCTTC.

This clonotype has at least ten counts. The genes are TRBV10-3 and TRBJ1-5, with TRBD1 as a possible D gene (5 bases). Germline CDR1 is ENHRY and CDR2 is SYGVKD. The CDR3 has 15 amino acids. Trimming shortened V by 2 bases and J by 2 bases, and 10 bases separated the two germline ends. The CDR3 protein is CAISEAGQGNQPQHF. The CDR3 bases are TGTGCCATCAGTGAGGCCGGACAAGGCAATCAGCCCCAGCATTTT.

This clonotype was counted a few times. The V call is TRBV11-3, the J call TRBJ2-2; a possible D gene is TRBD2 (6 bases). The V end lost 0 bases, the J end lost 6 bases, and 17 bases lay between the germline ends. The CDR3 runs to 17 residues. Germline CDR1 reads SGHNT; CDR2 reads YENEEA. The CDR3 loop reads CASSLDSDRREAGELFF. The CDR3 coding sequence is TGTGCCAGCAGCTTAGATAGCGACCGCAGGGAGGCCGGGGAGCTGTTTTTT.

The chain recombines TRBV30 with TRBJ2-1; TRBD2 matches at 7 bases. The CDR3 loop spans 14 amino acids. CDR1 and CDR2 from the germline V gene are GTSNPN and SVGIG (reference sequence). Germline trimming cut 2 bases from V and 5 bases from J; bases unmatched to any gene: 6. DNA of the CDR3: TGTGCCTGGAGTAGGGGCGGGAGCAACAATGAGCAGTTCTTC. It yields the protein CAWSRGGSNNEQFF.

This clonotype was counted many times. The chain carries TRBV6-4 and TRBJ2-2; 9 positions match TRBD1. This CDR3 is 16 amino acids long. V lost 3 bases, J lost 4 bases, and 6 bases stayed unmatched. Germline assignment: CDR1 MRHNA and CDR2 SNTAGT. CDR3 region: CASSEQTGQGTGELFF. CDR3 in DNA: TGTGCCAGCAGTGAACAGACGGGACAGGGCACCGGGGAGCTGTTTTTT.

This clonotype occurred a few times. The chain is built from TRBV12-3 or TRBV12-4 and TRBJ2-2; D possibly corresponds to TRBD1 (6 bases). There are 16 residues in the CDR3. V was trimmed by 6 bases and J by 4 bases, leaving 18 bases between them. CDR3 bases: TGTGCCAGCAGCTTAAGAGGACAGCGCACCACCGGGGAGCTGTTTTTT. Residues: CASSLRGQRTTGELFF.

This clonotype was picked up many times. CDR3 coding DNA: TGTGCCATCGCCGTAGCGGTTGAATACAATGAGCAGTTCTTC. This sequence encodes CAIAVAVEYNEQFF. The rearrangement uses TRBV10-3 and TRBJ2-1; a weak D match, TRBD2 (6 bases). The V and J ends lost 8 bases and 4 bases respectively, with 15 bases between them. This CDR3 is built from 14 residues. Germline-derived CDR1 and CDR2 are ENHRY and SYGVKD.

The chain employs TRBV9 and TRBJ2-5, with TRBD1 as a possible D gene (5 bases). Trimming removed 4 bases at V and 1 base at J, with 17 bases between. The CDR3 spans 16 residues. Germline V gives CDR1 SGDLS, CDR2 YYNGEE. CDR3 DNA: TGTGCCAGCAGCTTGCGACTGGGGCTACCCCAAGAGACCCAGTACTTC. Amino acid sequence: CASSLRLGLPQETQYF.

The table lists this clonotype with a few counts. The V and J genes are TRBV7-2 and TRBJ2-2, with 12 bases that match TRBD2. Germline CDR1 reads SGHTA; CDR2 reads FQGNSA. The CDR3 extends over 15 amino acids. Unmatched junction bases numbered 7, after V lost 7 bases and J lost 7 bases. CDR3 sequence reads: CASNRLAGAGGELFF. The CDR3 bases are TGTGCCAGCAACCGACTAGCGGGAGCCGGCGGGGAGCTGTTTTTT.

This clonotype was detected only a few times. This clone may be a read error of a much larger clone one base away. J is TRBJ2-3 and V is TRBV5-1; no clear D. Germline CDR1 is SGHRS and CDR2 is YFSETQ. V was clipped by 0 bases and J by 0 bases, with 5 bases between them. This CDR3 contains 14 residues. The CDR3 protein is CASSLEVSTDTQYF. The CDR3 region has the DNA TGCGCCAGCAGCTTGGAGGTTAGCACAGATACGCAGTATTTT.

The table lists this clonotype with many counts. J is TRBJ2-7 and V is TRBV20-1; D is perhaps TRBD2 (6 bases). CDR3 size: 12 residues. CDR1 is DFQATT and CDR2 is SNEGSKA in the germline V gene (reference sequence). This CDR3 reads CSSETSGIAQYF. The CDR3 DNA reads TGCAGCTCGGAGACTAGTGGTATCGCGCAGTACTTC.

This clonotype came up a few times. The V and J genes are TRBV6-1 and TRBJ1-5; a possible D gene is TRBD1 (5 bases). CDR3 length: 15 residues. Germline lookup yields CDR1 MNHNS and CDR2 SASEGT. Trimming shortened V by 6 bases and J by 3 bases, and 15 bases separated the two germline ends. The CDR3 spells CASSPGARANQPQHF. Written as DNA, the CDR3 is TGTGCCAGCAGCCCCGGGGCCAGGGCCAATCAGCCCCAGCATTTT.

This clonotype came up many times. The V call is TRBV5-1, the J call TRBJ2-1, with D possibly matching TRBD1 (6 bases). Deletions cut 1 base from V and 0 bases from J, with 11 bases between. The CDR3 is made up of 16 amino acids. Looked up from germline, CDR1 is SGHRS and CDR2 is YFSETQ. This CDR3 is CASSLRQASSYNEQFF. In DNA form, the CDR3 reads TGCGCCAGCAGCTTGAGACAGGCTAGCTCCTACAATGAGCAGTTCTTC.